The TCR beta chain described here comes from a study of cytomegalovirus exposure and HLA in healthy donors. General study findings and limits: CMV serostatus was the only immune exposure information that was available.

Primers included in the PCR were 60 Vbeta and 13 Jbeta primers. Clones were read by immunoSEQ multiplex PCR, and TCRdb kept only the in-frame ones, dropping some. The table shows 150,000 to 200,000 clones, with more than 80% occurring only once. The CDR3 has 12 residues. V lost 2 bases to trimming and J lost 5 bases, with 6 bases between them. The V gene's germline CDR1 is SGHTA and CDR2 FQGTGA. This clone was found once. Its target is unknown. This clonotype originated in a young woman in good health and CMV-seronegative. The V and J genes are TRBV7-3 and TRBJ1-2; TRBD1 is a possible D gene (5 bases). The sample was PBMCs. The CDR3 nucleotides are TGTGCCAGCAGCTTACCAGGGTATGGCTACACCTTC. Protein product: CASSLPGYGYTF.